The 17 T cell receptor beta chains below all came from one sample that was sequenced in a study of graft-versus-host responses after intestinal transplantation. Using immunoSEQ multiplex PCR, the repertoire was profiled, and TCRdb retains in-frame clones only, with some absent. The sample lists 84,000 or so clones, about four fifths occurring once. Which antigens these TCRs recognize remains unknown. Source: unstimulated CD4+ T cells sorted from spleen or lymph node cells, taken before intestinal transplant. The origin of the receptors is a human donor who received an intestinal transplant.

On this clone: The junction departs from germline at one end; a sequencing error may be responsible. Within the sample, other DNA sequences also encode this same CDR3. This chain connects TRBV4-2 to TRBJ2-7; 12 bases agree with TRBD1. The length of the CDR3 is 16 residues. Germline loops: CDR1 LGHNA, CDR2 YNFKEQ. The CDR3 spells CASSARDRGLPYEQYF. The CDR3 DNA follows: TGTGCCAGCAGCGCCCGGGACAGGGGGCTTCCCTACGAGCAGTACTTT.

The chain recombines TRBV18 with TRBJ2-7; 11 bases agree with TRBD2. In germline, CDR1 is KGHSH, CDR2 LQKENI. Losses at the gene ends were 0 bases for V and 7 bases for J; bases not matched to a gene: 5. This CDR3 region has 15 residues. CDR3 sequence reads: CASSPPGLAEEEQYF. The CDR3 DNA reads TGTGCCAGCTCACCACCGGGACTAGCGGAGGAGGAGCAGTACTTC.

This clone occurred once. The chain uses TRBV11-2 and TRBJ1-6; D is ambiguous. CDR1 is SGHAT and CDR2 is FQNNGV in the germline V gene. This CDR3 has 17 residues. V lost 1 base, J lost 0 bases, and 10 bases lay in between. The CDR3 coding sequence is TGTGCCAGCAGCTTAGGCGGGGTAAGCTCCTATAATTCACCCCTCCACTTT. Protein product: CASSLGGVSSYNSPLHF.

In its sample, this clone was seen a few times. The V and J genes are TRBV9 and TRBJ2-1; TRBD2 agrees at 9 bases. The CDR3 length is 17 residues. CDR1 is SGDLS and CDR2 is YYNGEE in the germline V gene. With V trimmed by 1 base and J by 9 bases, 14 bases remained unmatched. CDR3: CASSVFSGSFEFVEQFF. The CDR3 nucleotides are TGTGCCAGCAGCGTATTTAGCGGGAGCTTTGAATTCGTTGAGCAGTTCTTC.

This clone was detected once. CDR3 residues: CASSSKTGAGTNEQFF. DNA for the CDR3: TGCGCCAGCAGCTCGAAGACAGGAGCGGGGACCAATGAGCAGTTCTTC. The V call is TRBV5-1, the J call TRBJ2-1; D is perhaps TRBD2 (7 bases). Deletions cut 3 bases from V and 6 bases from J, with 19 bases between. The CDR3 extends over 16 amino acids. Germline lookup yields CDR1 SGHRS and CDR2 YFSETQ.

The chain joins TRBV2 to TRBJ2-3; the match to TRBD2 covers 7 bases. There are 17 residues in the CDR3. Germline lookup yields CDR1 SNHLY and CDR2 FYNNEI. The V segment lost 4 bases and the J segment 6 bases; nucleotides outside the gene matches: 16. CDR3 in amino acids: CASSGSLAEAFRDTQYF. For the CDR3, the DNA is TGTGCCAGCAGTGGATCTCTAGCGGAGGCCTTTCGGGATACGCAGTATTTT.

There are a few counts of this clone. This chain joins TRBV27 and TRBJ1-2, with 8 positions matching TRBD1. The CDR3 contains 13 residues. From germline, CDR1 is MNHEY and CDR2 SMNVEV (reference sequence). V lost 6 bases, J lost 4 bases, and 4 bases stayed unmatched. CDR3 in DNA: TGTGCCAGCAGCCCCAGGGGGCTCTATGGCTACACCTTC. This encodes CASSPRGLYGYTF.

This clone is a singleton in its sample. The chain recombines TRBV7-9 with TRBJ1-2; tentatively, D is TRBD1 (6 bases). Germline V gives CDR1 SEHNR, CDR2 FQNEAQ (reference sequence). V gave up 5 bases and J gave up 4 bases, with 11 bases separating them. CDR3 length: 13 amino acids. The CDR3 nucleotides are TGTGCCAGCAGCACCGGACAGCCCTATGGCTACACCTTC. Translated: CASSTGQPYGYTF.

Comments on this clone: Other nucleotide sequences from this sample produce the same CDR3. The J gene is TRBJ2-3, the V gene TRBV5-1; 7 nucleotides agree with TRBD1. After removal of 2 bases from V and 3 bases from J, the junction contained 9 bases not matched to a gene. The CDR3 sequence is 16 residues long. CDR1 SGHRS and CDR2 YFSETQ come from the germline V gene. This CDR3 reads CASSLPTGTGTDTQYF. The CDR3 DNA reads TGCGCCAGCAGCTTACCGACAGGGACGGGGACAGATACGCAGTATTTT.

The J gene is TRBJ2-3, the V gene TRBV28; D not resolved. The germline gives CDR1 MDHEN, CDR2 SYDVKM. The CDR3 loop spans 13 amino acids. The V and J ends lost 5 bases and 4 bases respectively, with 10 bases between them. The DNA of the CDR3 is TGTGCCAGCAGTCCCGGTCAAGCAGATACGCAGTATTTT. The encoded protein is CASSPGQADTQYF.

This clone is a singleton in its sample. This sequence joins TRBV7-8 and TRBJ2-3, with D possibly being TRBD1 (6 bases). The germline V and J ends were trimmed by 0 bases and 6 bases, with 10 bases remaining between them. CDR1 is SGHVS, CDR2 FQNEAQ, per germline. The CDR3 is made up of 14 amino acids. CDR3 in amino acids: CASSLAGGSDTQYF. In DNA form, the CDR3 reads TGTGCCAGCAGCTTAGCAGGGGGTTCGGATACGCAGTATTTT.

The chain combines TRBV2 with TRBJ1-5; tentative D call: TRBD1 (6 bases). The CDR3 loop spans 14 amino acids. Germline values: CDR1 SNHLY, CDR2 FYNNEI. Trimming removed 6 bases from V and 1 base from J, with 10 bases in between. CDR3 nucleotides: TGTGCCAGCAGCTGGACAGTAAGCAATCAGCCCCAGCATTTT. Translation gives CASSWTVSNQPQHF. The full variable domain, rest sourced from reference TRBV2 and TRBJ1-5, is EPEVTQTPSHQVTQMGQEVILRCVPISNHLYFYWYRQILGQKVEFLVSFYNNEISEKSEIFDDQFSVERPDGSNFTLKIRSTKLEDSAMYFCASSWTVSNQPQHFGDGTRLSIL.

V and J are TRBV18 and TRBJ2-7, with 10 bases identical to TRBD2. The V and J ends lost 6 bases and 2 bases, in that order; junction bases with no gene match: 7. Germline CDR1 is KGHSH and CDR2 is LQKENI. The CDR3 has 15 amino acids. Here the CDR3 reads CASSRTSGDTYEQYF. The CDR3 DNA reads as TGTGCCAGCTCTCGGACTAGCGGAGATACCTACGAGCAGTACTTC.

There are a few counts of this clone. This chain joins TRBV10-2 and TRBJ1-5; TRBD1 matches 10 bases. The CDR3 totals 15 residues. Germline CDR1 reads WSHSY; CDR2 reads SAAADI. Germline trimming cut 4 bases from V and 5 bases from J; bases unmatched to any gene: 5. As DNA, the CDR3 is TGCGCCAGCAGTGTTGGGGACAGGGGAGATCAGCCCCAGCATTTT. Residues: CASSVGDRGDQPQHF.

The CDR3 DNA sequence: TGTGCCAGCAGCACCATCGACACTCAGGCCAAAAACATTCAGTACTTC. Translation: CASSTIDTQAKNIQYF. This rearrangement joins TRBV7-9 to TRBJ2-4; D is unresolved. V was shortened by 5 bases and J by 1 base, with 15 bases between the two germline ends. Germline V gene data show CDR1 as SEHNR and CDR2 as FQNEAQ (reference sequence). CDR3 length equals 16 residues.

The chain has TRBV2 and TRBJ2-3, with 9 bases lining up with TRBD2. The CDR3 spans 12 residues. V shed 7 bases, J shed 5 bases, and the junction held 1 base outside the gene matches. Germline CDR1 is SNHLY and CDR2 is FYNNEI. The chain's CDR3 is CASIAGVDTQYF. The CDR3 DNA reads as TGTGCCAGCATAGCGGGAGTAGATACGCAGTATTTT.

The CDR3 DNA reads TGTGCCAGCAGTTACGGGCGGGGGGGCTCAGATACGCAGTATTTT. This translates into CASSYGRGGSDTQYF. The rearrangement links TRBV6-6 to TRBJ2-3; TRBD2 aligns across 9 bases. The CDR3 consists of 15 residues. Germline V lookup: CDR1 MNHNY, CDR2 SVGAGI (reference sequence). Trimming at V came to 2 bases and at J to 4 bases, leaving 4 bases not matched to a gene.